This TCR beta chain derives from a study of T cells after yellow fever vaccination. The wider study: Where fractions had low cell numbers, libraries were prepared from them with the SMART-Seq v4 Ultra Low Input RNA kit.

As regards this clonotype: The antigen is not known. A much larger clonotype is one base distant, so this may be a read error.

The CDR3 contains 17 residues. Germline CDR1 SGHRS, CDR2 YFSETQ. V gave up 3 bases and J gave up 1 base, with 17 bases separating them. Study-level points and caveats: Booster samples showed a return of most primary-vaccination clones (about 96% CD4, about 88% CD8).

The 5'RACE template-switching step produced TCR cDNA and added a universal primer site and UMIs. TCRdb re-derived calls from the 5' RACE reads in MiXCR, one entry per CDR3 protein. The sample holds about 500,000 distinct CDR3 sequences; around 16% are singletons and the top ten take 15% to 20%. The material sequenced was PBMCs, taken around 5 days after the first yellow fever vaccination. This receptor was taken from a man aged 18 to 30 who received the YFV17D yellow fever vaccine. The chain is built from TRBV5-1 and TRBJ2-1; D possibly corresponds to TRBD2 (6 bases). The CDR3 loop is CASSSTSWGVSYNEQFF. Written as DNA, the CDR3 is TGCGCCAGCAGCTCGACGAGCTGGGGGGTTTCCTACAATGAGCAGTTCTTC.